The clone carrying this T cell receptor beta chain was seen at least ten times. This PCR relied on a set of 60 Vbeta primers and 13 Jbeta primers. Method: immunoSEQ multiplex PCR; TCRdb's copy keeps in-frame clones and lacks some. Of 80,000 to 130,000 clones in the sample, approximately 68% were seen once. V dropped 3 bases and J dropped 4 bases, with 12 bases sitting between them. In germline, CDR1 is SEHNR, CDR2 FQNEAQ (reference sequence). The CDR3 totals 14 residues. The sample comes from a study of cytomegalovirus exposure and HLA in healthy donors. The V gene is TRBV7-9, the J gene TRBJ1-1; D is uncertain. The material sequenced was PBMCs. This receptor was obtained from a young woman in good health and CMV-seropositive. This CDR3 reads CASSFGVTGTEAFF. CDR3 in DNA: TGTGCCAGCAGCTTCGGGGTAACGGGCACTGAAGCTTTCTTT. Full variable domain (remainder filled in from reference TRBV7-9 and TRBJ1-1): DTGVSQNPRHKITKRGQNVTFRCDPISEHNRLYWYRQTLGQGPEFLTYFQNEAQLEKSRLLSDRFSAERPKGSFSTLEIQRTEQGDSAMYLCASSFGVTGTEAFFGQGTRLTVV.